Below are 15 T cell receptor beta chains sequenced from a single sample in a study of T-cell memory formation after mild COVID-19 (TCRdb year 2021). Libraries were constructed by 5' RACE. The sequencing machine was an Illumina NovaSeq 6000. TCRdb applied fastp at Q25 and MiXCR to the public reads, then kept only in-frame beta chains. Each record represents a unique CDR3 protein, reported with the most common genes and DNA among its rows. This sample gives roughly 600,000 distinct CDR3 sequences in total; under 20% of them show up just once. More than 10% of the sample rests with the top ten. Sequencing used PBMCs or a T cell subset sorted from them (not recorded which). The receptors stem from an adult woman who had mild COVID-19 (a few samples of this study predate the infection). The sample titles of this study are shuffled in the database, so cell type and time point are left out; the donor was told from shared clones.

This clonotype was observed many times. The chain is built from TRBV7-2 and TRBJ2-7; 7 positions match TRBD1. The CDR3 totals 14 residues. Per germline, CDR1 SGHTA and CDR2 FQGNSA. V lost 5 bases, J lost 5 bases, and 9 bases stayed unmatched. CDR3 nucleotide sequence: TGTGCCAGCAGCCCCGCGACAGGGCAAAACGAGCAGTACTTC. Its protein product is CASSPATGQNEQYF.

There are a few counts of this clonotype. The chain joins TRBV11-3 to TRBJ2-1; tentative D call: TRBD2 (6 bases). CDR1 and CDR2 (germline): SGHNT, YENEEA. Between the trimmed V and J ends, which lost 3 bases and 2 bases, there was a span of 14 bases. This CDR3 is built from 16 residues. The CDR3 reads CASSFPRGGTYNEQFF. CDR3 DNA sequence: TGTGCCAGCAGCTTCCCTCGGGGCGGGACCTACAATGAGCAGTTCTTC.

This clonotype was detected a few times. The V gene is TRBV12-3 or TRBV12-4, the J gene TRBJ1-1, with D perhaps TRBD1 (5 bases). Trimming took off 3 bases at V and 3 bases at J, with 8 bases between the two ends. The CDR3 length is 13 residues. The DNA for the CDR3 is TGTGCCAGCAGTTTTTCGGGGGACACTGAAGCTTTCTTT. As protein: CASSFSGDTEAFF.

This chain joins TRBV20-1 and TRBJ2-1; 11 bases map to TRBD2. The CDR3 has 17 residues. Germline loops: CDR1 DFQATT, CDR2 SNEGSKA (reference sequence). Unmatched junction bases numbered 7, after V lost 0 bases and J lost 3 bases. For the CDR3, the DNA is TGCAGTGCTAGAGACCCCATGCTAGCGGGAGGCTACAATGAGCAGTTCTTC. Residues: CSARDPMLAGGYNEQFF.

V and J are TRBV9 and TRBJ2-3; a weak D match, TRBD2 (5 bases). Looked up from germline, CDR1 is SGDLS and CDR2 is YYNGEE. V lost 1 base, J lost 1 base, and 16 bases lay in between. The CDR3 runs 17 residues. CDR3 amino acids: CASSVSVDQRGTDTQYF. CDR3 in DNA: TGTGCCAGCAGCGTATCGGTTGACCAGAGGGGCACAGATACGCAGTATTTT. The complete variable domain, with remaining parts taken from reference TRBV9 and TRBJ2-3, reads DSGVTQTPKHLITATGQRVTLRCSPRSGDLSVYWYQQSLDQGLQFLIQYYNGEERAKGNILERFSAQQFPDLHSELNLSSLELGDSALYFCASSVSVDQRGTDTQYFGPGTRLTVL.

The V call is TRBV9, the J call TRBJ1-1, with D tentatively TRBD1 (5 bases). V lost 1 base, J lost 4 bases, and 20 bases lay in between. Germline loops: CDR1 SGDLS, CDR2 YYNGEE. The CDR3 is 17 residues long. The DNA for the CDR3 is TGTGCCAGCAGCGTAAGACAGCCTAGAAAGCGTAGCACTGAAGCTTTCTTT. Translation: CASSVRQPRKRSTEAFF. The whole variable domain, filled in from reference TRBV9 and TRBJ1-1, reads DSGVTQTPKHLITATGQRVTLRCSPRSGDLSVYWYQQSLDQGLQFLIQYYNGEERAKGNILERFSAQQFPDLHSELNLSSLELGDSALYFCASSVRQPRKRSTEAFFGQGTRLTVV.

The V gene is TRBV10-3, the J gene TRBJ2-3; 13 positions agree with TRBD2. Losses at the gene ends were 4 bases for V and 2 bases for J; bases not matched to a gene: 3. This CDR3 has 16 residues. CDR1 is ENHRY, CDR2 SYGVKD, per germline. CDR3 DNA: TGTGCCATCAGTGGGACTAGCGGGAGACCCACAGATACGCAGTATTTT. It yields the protein CAISGTSGRPTDTQYF.

This clonotype has at least ten counts. V gene TRBV12-3 or TRBV12-4 combines with J gene TRBJ2-5; D possibly matches TRBD1 or TRBD2 (5 bases each). Trimming removed 6 bases from V and 5 bases from J, with 13 bases in between. This CDR3 region has 13 residues. In DNA form, the CDR3 reads TGTGCCAGCAGCCGGGACGGCGTTGAGACCCAGTACTTC. Protein: CASSRDGVETQYF.

V is TRBV11-1 and J is TRBJ2-3, with no clear D. Germline V gene sequence: CDR1 SGHAT, CDR2 FQDESV (reference sequence). V shed 4 bases and J shed 6 bases, with 11 bases lying between them. The CDR3 is 13 residues long. CDR3 coding DNA: TGTGCCAGCAGCTGGGGAAGAAACGATACGCAGTATTTT. Translation: CASSWGRNDTQYF. The full variable domain, completed using reference TRBV11-1 and TRBJ2-3, is EAEVAQSPRYKITEKSQAVAFWCDPISGHATLYWYRQILGQGPELLVQFQDESVVDDSQLPKDRFSAERLKGVDSTLKIQPAELGDSAMYLCASSWGRNDTQYFGPGTRLTVL.

This clonotype has only a few counts. The chain uses TRBV6-5 and TRBJ2-1, with D possibly being TRBD1 or TRBD2 (5 bases each). This CDR3 is built from 16 residues. Germline CDR1 MNHEY, CDR2 SVGAGI. Trimming took off 0 bases at V and 5 bases at J, with 14 bases between the two ends. The CDR3 protein is CASSYSFGTPDNEQFF. The CDR3 region has the DNA TGTGCCAGCAGTTACTCCTTTGGGACCCCCGACAATGAGCAGTTCTTC.

The J gene is TRBJ1-5, the V gene TRBV7-9; 8 positions agree with TRBD1. The CDR3 sequence is 19 residues long. J was trimmed by 1 base and V by 3 bases; bases with no gene match: 14. Germline-derived CDR1 and CDR2 are SEHNR and FQNEAQ (reference sequence). CDR3 amino acids: CASSFHYRQGPGSNQPQHF. DNA for the CDR3: TGTGCCAGCAGCTTCCACTATCGACAGGGGCCAGGGAGCAATCAGCCCCAGCATTTT.

V gene TRBV27 combines with J gene TRBJ2-2, with 7 bases that match TRBD1. With 8 bases clipped from V and 5 bases from J, the junction kept 11 bases outside the gene matches. This CDR3 comprises 15 residues. Germline values: CDR1 MNHEY, CDR2 SMNVEV (reference sequence). CDR3 bases: TGTGCCAGCCGAATGACAGGGCTCGGAACCGGGGAGCTGTTTTTT. Its translation: CASRMTGLGTGELFF.

The table lists this clonotype with a few counts. The chain uses TRBV5-1 and TRBJ2-1, with D uncertain. Trimming removed 2 bases from V and 5 bases from J, with 11 bases in between. The germline V gene encodes CDR1 SGHRS and CDR2 YFSETQ. The CDR3 runs to 14 residues. The CDR3 here is CASSFLPGNNEQFF. DNA of the CDR3: TGCGCCAGCAGCTTCCTCCCAGGTAACAATGAGCAGTTCTTC. Full variable domain (outside the CDR3, taken from reference TRBV5-1 and TRBJ2-1): KAGVTQTPRYLIKTRGQQVTLSCSPISGHRSVSWYQQTPGQGLQFLFEYFSETQRNKGNFPGRFSGRQFSNSRSEMNVSTLELGDSALYLCASSFLPGNNEQFFGPGTRLTVL.

The J gene is TRBJ2-7, the V gene TRBV6-5; 7 bases are a match to TRBD1. Germline-derived CDR1 and CDR2 are MNHEY and SVGAGI. V lost 6 bases, J lost 2 bases, and 7 bases stayed unmatched. The CDR3 is 14 amino acids. The CDR3 sequence is CASRDRLGPYEQYF. Here the CDR3 DNA reads TGTGCCAGCAGGGACAGGTTGGGGCCCTACGAGCAGTACTTC.

This clonotype was seen a handful of times. This CDR3 reads CAWSPEPNTEAFF. For the CDR3, the DNA is TGTGCCTGGAGCCCCGAGCCGAACACTGAAGCTTTCTTT. J is TRBJ1-1 and V is TRBV30, with D hard to call. V lost 3 bases and J 1 base, leaving 9 bases between the germline ends. The germline V gene encodes CDR1 GTSNPN and CDR2 SVGIG (reference sequence). The CDR3 totals 13 residues.